This entry lists 5 T cell receptor beta chains sequenced from one sample in a study of shared clonotypes between healthy human individuals. The assay was immunoSEQ multiplex PCR, and TCRdb's table has in-frame clones only and misses some. This table has 1 million to 1.3 million clones, roughly 74% appearing once. Sequenced input: memory CD4+ T cells from PBMCs. Sample subset: CD45RA-negative fraction. The receptors stem from a man younger than 30 in good health. Some clones in this sample may be carry-over from other donors' samples.

V gene TRBV19 combines with J gene TRBJ2-1, with 10 bases aligning to TRBD2. Per germline, CDR1 LNHDA and CDR2 SQIVND (reference sequence). V lost 4 bases to trimming and J lost 6 bases; unmatched junction nucleotides: 12. The CDR3 extends over 17 amino acids. CDR3 sequence (DNA): TGTGCCAGTAGTACTCCCTATAAGCGGGAGGGAGTCAATGAGCAGTTCTTC. Amino acid sequence: CASSTPYKREGVNEQFF.

With regard to this clone: Distinct nucleotide sequences in the sample also encode this CDR3. V is TRBV28 and J is TRBJ1-2; D might be TRBD1 (5 bases). The germline V gene encodes CDR1 MDHEN and CDR2 SYDVKM. The CDR3 is 13 residues long. Trimming removed 3 bases at V and 4 bases at J, with 9 bases between. Here the CDR3 DNA reads TGTGCCAGCAGTTTTGGGGGAGCCTATGGCTACACCTTC. Protein sequence: CASSFGGAYGYTF.

This clone was counted many times. V usage is TRBV11-2 and J usage is TRBJ2-5, with a possible D match to TRBD2 (6 bases). The CDR3 length is 14 residues. Germline V lookup: CDR1 SGHAT, CDR2 FQNNGV. Trimming took off 6 bases at V and 1 base at J, with 12 bases between the two ends. The CDR3: CASRGTGVQETQYF. DNA of the CDR3: TGTGCCAGCAGGGGGACTGGGGTCCAAGAGACCCAGTACTTC.

The sample holds a few counts of this clone. The gene calls are TRBV4-3 and TRBJ1-1, with a weak D call TRBD1 (6 bases). The V gene lost 6 bases and the J gene lost 8 bases, with 16 bases spanning the gap. The CDR3 length is 13 residues. Looked up from germline, CDR1 is LGHNA and CDR2 is YSLEER. The CDR3 nucleotides are TGCGCCAGCAGTGCAGGGGACCTCGCCGAAGCTTTCTTT. It translates to CASSAGDLAEAFF.

The rearrangement joins TRBV10-3 to TRBJ1-3, with 7 bases matching TRBD1. The V and J ends lost 5 bases and 0 bases, in that order; junction bases with no gene match: 4. CDR3 size: 15 residues. In germline, CDR1 is ENHRY, CDR2 SYGVKD. The CDR3 DNA reads as TGTGCCATCAGTCGAACAGGGGACTCTGGAAACACCATATATTTT. This codes for CAISRTGDSGNTIYF.